The text below deals with one TCR beta chain. This clone's antigen is unknown. Base-call qualities are not available, and no considerably larger clone is one nucleotide away. In total, over 600 healthy bone marrow donors made up the cohort. At the time of sampling, all cohort members were nominally healthy, though unrecorded immune exposures were likely present. CMV serostatus was positive for 289 and negative for about 55% of the roughly 670 cohort members, and was not recorded for this donor. A peripheral blood sample was provided by each donor, and peripheral blood mononuclear cells were used for TCR beta sequencing. The Qiagen DNeasy Blood Extraction Kit was used to extract genomic DNA from the blood cell samples. This entry belongs to a study of cytomegalovirus exposure and HLA in healthy donors (dated by TCRdb to the late 2010s). Turning to the overall study: An earlier analysis of roughly 570 of the donors reported 250 to 300 Gb of sequence data and approximately 120 million unique TCR beta sequences obtained from some 200 million T cells. An early release that covered about 600 HLA-typed donors contained 300 to 350 gigabases of sequencing data and approximately 85 million unique TCR sequences. Among the roughly 400 genotyped donors, approximately 77% belonged to the genetic ancestry cluster associated with self-reported Caucasian donors. The study aimed to test whether signatures of past pathogen exposure could be identified by cataloging public T cell receptors. The T cell repertoires of some 670 subjects were profiled by immunosequencing and related to cytomegalovirus serostatus. In addition to the first cohort of hundreds of subjects, a separate validation cohort of 100 to 150 different subjects was used. The study combined high-throughput TCR immunosequencing, statistical association of individual TCRs with disease status, and machine learning to predict cytomegalovirus infection status. In a later analysis, previously published TCR beta repertoires from 550 to 700 donors were re-analyzed and high-resolution HLA genotyping was added so that TCR occurrence patterns could be studied. Rather than drawing on any new phenotypic data, the later analysis identified candidate immune exposures from TCR beta sequences and the way those sequences occurred across donors. An earlier analysis of some 600 of the donors applied high-throughput TCR beta sequencing to assess whether each TCR beta V gene segment acted as functional or pseudogenic. Donor age, sex, ethnicity and CMV serostatus were collected together with the repertoire data. In a later genetic analysis, genome-wide SNP genotypes for about 65% of the roughly 670 donors were used, and that subset was treated as a discovery cohort. All discovery cohort repertoires had been generated on a single sequencing platform. Class I and class II HLA loci were covered by the typing at four-digit resolution. The number of donors typed differed by locus, with roughly 620-630 for A, B, C, DRB1 and DQB1, 522 for DQA1, 600 to 610 for DPA1, and under 490 for DPB1. Roughly five DR-DQ haplotypes were treated as single units for association and clustering because of strong linkage in the cohort. Across 300 to 400 genotyped donors of the cohort, an average of roughly 200,000 unique TCR beta nucleotide sequences per donor were sequenced, and approximately 19% of those sequences were non-productive. Study-wide conclusions, independent of this receptor: Linkage disequilibrium might explain the correlated functional status among segregating V segments, but an unknown experimental factor could not be excluded. When HLA alleles, especially DR and DQ, strongly co-occurred, attributing TCR associations to individual alleles was difficult. According to a later analysis, parvovirus B19, influenza, CMV and Epstein-Barr virus appeared linked to several top co-occurrence clusters. The only immune exposure information available for the cohort was CMV serostatus. A cluster of highly shared sequence variants was judged likely to represent a technical artifact of the sequencing pipeline. A further reported finding was that TCR beta sequences accurately predicted the HLA-A and HLA-B alleles for most subjects in the first cohort. In this cohort, only TCR beta chains were sequenced, and detectable features were limited by the absence of alpha or paired-chain data. In the study, 150 to 200 TCR beta chains were listed as associated with cytomegalovirus. Because counts were too low, approximately 18 rarely observed V segments, including chromosome 9 orphons, were excluded from the earlier analysis of 587 of the donors. V-gene and J-gene trimming of TCR beta chains was associated with a missense DCLRE1C variant in a later genetic analysis, and the association was replicated in an independent cohort. The authors suggested that the approach could potentially be generalized to other disease states and immunological phenotypes. Because HLA typing was missing for some donors at each locus, association tests included only the typed subset. Presence/absence analyses assumed roughly uniform sequencing depth across donors, an assumption that may not hold. Most TCR sequences were observed very rarely across donors, whereas some public TCRs were present in many individuals. The classifier was reported to diagnose cytomegalovirus status with high specificity and sensitivity in both the original cohort and the validation cohort. According to a later genetic analysis, donors in an Asian-associated ancestry cluster had fewer N-insertions in productive TCRs than the roughly 670-donor mean. Compared with equally common non-associated chains, HLA-associated TCR beta chains in a later analysis were more clonally expanded and had lower generation probabilities. The 87-base-pair reads could not distinguish some IMGT-functional V segments, including TRBV6-2 and TRBV6-3, so those segments were excluded. In an earlier analysis of fewer than 700 of the donors, most TCR beta V segments appeared in productive rearrangements about 90% or about 30% of the time, broadly matching IMGT annotations. A later analysis found that most CMV-associated TCR beta chains appeared HLA-restricted, with HLA associations seemingly driven largely by CMV exposure. In a later analysis, 16,951 TCR beta sequences were associated with specific HLA alleles at a false discovery rate of 0.05. A few of the identified cytomegalovirus-associated TCR beta chains were confirmed in vitro to be specific for cytomegalovirus antigens. In a later analysis, the rate of TCR association differed among HLA loci, with DRB1 alleles having the most associated TCRs and HLA-C alleles having the fewest.

The receptor library was made with the immunoSEQ multiplex PCR assay. The multiplex PCR relied on a mix of 60 forward primers for TCR Vbeta segments and 13 reverse primers for TCR Jbeta segments. Amplification of the CDR3 region of rearranged TCR beta genes was performed with a multiplex PCR assay on genomic DNA. The Illumina HiSeq System was used to sequence the amplified TCR beta libraries as 87-base-pair reads. For the original study's pipeline: Across the 670 or so repertoires, a later analysis counted approximately 83 million unique TCR beta chains, approximately 10 million of which were shared by at least two donors. To remove PCR and sequencing errors, raw reads were error-corrected and collapsed into unique sequences using a nearest-neighbor algorithm that merged closely related sequences. V, D and J gene segments were assigned by aligning CDR3 sequences to IMGT reference sequences. For a sequence to be retained, a match of at least six nucleotides to both a V gene segment and a J gene segment was required. Rearrangements were classified as productive when the CDR3 lacked stop codons and remained in frame with V and J, and all other rearrangements were classified as non-productive. CDR3 was defined according to IMGT convention as the region running from the second conserved V-encoded cysteine to the conserved J-encoded phenylalanine. The earlier analysis of roughly 590 of the donors excluded sequences that lacked an unambiguous match to a single V gene segment. In an earlier analysis of 500 to 750 of the donors, V segments were called functional above 56.7% productive rearrangements and were called segregating when the between-donor standard deviation exceeded 5%. A statistical classification framework was built to diagnose cytomegalovirus status from the catalog of TCR beta chain sequences. A later analysis assigned V and J genes by comparing TCR nucleotide sequences with IMGT/GENE-DB human TR gene sequences. A later analysis assigned CDR3 sequences and most-parsimonious VDJ recombination scenarios with the TCRdist pipeline. In a later analysis, every TCR beta chain was defined by the combination of its CDR3 amino acid sequence and its V-gene family, and reads without a unique V-gene family were dropped. As a way to deal with suspected cross-contamination and a sequencing artifact, a later analysis dropped 640 or so nucleotide sequences that were highly shared and had low generation probability. In a later analysis, a clonal expansion index for each public chain was calculated from normalized within-repertoire ranks of inferred template counts. In a later analysis, generation probabilities were computed with a VDJ recombination model fitted to out-of-frame rearrangements, and the resulting probabilities were checked against IGoR. Hypergeometric tests were used in a later analysis to score TCR-TCR, TCR-HLA and TCR-CMV co-occurrence, with a repertoire-size bias correction applied to the TCR pairs. A later analysis estimated false discovery rates by permuting HLA or CMV assignments 20 times. A later analysis grouped co-occurring TCRs with DBSCAN, adding TCRdist sequence similarity when clustering within HLA-allele-positive subsets. For co-occurrence clustering, repertoires with fewer than 30,000 or more than 120,000 public chains were excluded, along with roughly 5 repertoires with anomalous nucleotide sharing. Drawn from immuneACCESS, this table holds only the in-frame rearrangements with V and J called that TCRdb kept. Clones are partly lost; checked studies trace under half to an unresolved V gene and leave the rest unexplained. V and J calls and clone size are given by that table; D and trimming were obtained from the DNA. This sample lists under 170,000 clones; around 79% were detected once. The top ten constitute around 3.2% of the sample.

Germline trimming: 6 bases from V, 8 bases from J; junction bases outside gene matches: 5. The CDR3 measures 12 amino acids from cysteine to phenylalanine. Only the CDR3 portion is preserved as DNA: 36 bases, with reading frame beginning at the first base. Via the germline V gene, CDR1 is MDHEN and CDR2 SYDVKM. Sequencing was performed on PBMCs. The rearrangement combines TRBV28 with TRBJ1-2, with 8 bases in between that match TRBD1. This receptor was taken from a human donor in good health. This receptor carries the CDR3 CASSLDREGYTF. At the DNA level, the sequence is TGTGCCAGCAGCCTGGACAGGGAAGGCTACACCTTC.